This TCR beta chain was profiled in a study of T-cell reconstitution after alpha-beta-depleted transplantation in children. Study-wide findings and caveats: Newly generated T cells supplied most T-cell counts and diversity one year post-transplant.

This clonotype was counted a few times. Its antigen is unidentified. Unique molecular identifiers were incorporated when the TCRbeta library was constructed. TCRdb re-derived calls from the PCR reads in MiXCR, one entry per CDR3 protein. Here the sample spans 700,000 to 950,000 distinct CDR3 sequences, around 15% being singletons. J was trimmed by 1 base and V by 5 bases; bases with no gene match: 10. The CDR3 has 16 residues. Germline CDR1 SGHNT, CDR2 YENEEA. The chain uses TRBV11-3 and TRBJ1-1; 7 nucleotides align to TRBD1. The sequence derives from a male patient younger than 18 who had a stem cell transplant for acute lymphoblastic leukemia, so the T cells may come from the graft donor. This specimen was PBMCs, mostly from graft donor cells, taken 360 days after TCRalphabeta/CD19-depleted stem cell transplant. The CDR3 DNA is TGTGCCAGCAGCCTCGGGAGGGGGCGAACGAACACTGAAGCTTTCTTT. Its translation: CASSLGRGRTNTEAFF.